Shown below are 22 T cell receptor beta chains from a single sample sequenced in a study of CD8 T cells in ankylosing spondylitis (dated by TCRdb to about 2017). Receptor libraries were prepared by 5' RACE. Sequenced on an Illumina HiSeq 2500. TCRdb's own reprocessing of the public reads used fastp at Q25 and MiXCR and kept productive beta chains. CDR3 protein duplicates are merged, each entry listing the most common genes and DNA. The sample yields 250,000 to 350,000 distinct CDR3 sequences; about 20% were counted once. The top ten clonotypes cover roughly 8% of the sample. Sequencing input: blood, either unsorted or a sorted T cell fraction (not recorded which). These receptors were obtained from a male donor with ankylosing spondylitis or in good health (not recorded which).

This clonotype appeared a few times. The rearrangement links TRBV12-3 or TRBV12-4 to TRBJ2-1; 10 bases map to TRBD2. V gave up 1 base and J gave up 0 bases; unmatched junction bases: 3. The CDR3 totals 17 residues. The CDR3 DNA reads as TGTGCCAGCAGTTTAGGACTAGCGGGTAGCTCCTACAATGAGCAGTTCTTC. Its protein is CASSLGLAGSSYNEQFF.

This chain connects TRBV4-1 to TRBJ1-4; D may be TRBD1 (5 bases). Deletions cut 3 bases from V and 5 bases from J, with 13 bases between. Germline loops: CDR1 MGHRA, CDR2 YSYEKL. The CDR3 totals 15 residues. The CDR3, as DNA: TGCGCCAGCAGCCATCCCGGGACCGCGAATGAAAAACTGTTTTTT. It codes for CASSHPGTANEKLFF.

This chain uses TRBV28 with TRBJ2-3; possibly TRBD2 for D (6 bases). The CDR3 covers 12 residues. Trimming stripped 11 bases from V and 4 bases from J, with 13 bases between. Germline V gene lookup returns CDR1 MDHEN and CDR2 SYDVKM. The CDR3 sequence: CAGGSGADTQYF. DNA of the CDR3: TGTGCCGGGGGGTCGGGAGCAGATACGCAGTATTTT.

A few counts support this clonotype. CDR3 residues: CASSLGVLDEQFF. CDR3 coding DNA: TGTGCCAGCAGCTTAGGGGTCTTGGATGAGCAGTTCTTC. The chain uses TRBV7-9 and TRBJ2-1; no firm D call. V was shortened by 1 base and J by 8 bases, with 9 bases between the two germline ends. Germline CDR1 SEHNR, CDR2 FQNEAQ (reference sequence). The CDR3 extends over 13 amino acids.

The V gene is TRBV24-1, the J gene TRBJ2-5, with TRBD2 matching 13 bases. V was clipped by 6 bases and J by 4 bases; unmatched bases: 4. The CDR3 is made up of 15 amino acids. Germline CDR1 reads KGHDR; CDR2 reads SFDVKD. The CDR3 sequence: CATSLTSGRGETQYF. CDR3 DNA: TGTGCCACCAGTCTAACTAGCGGGAGGGGAGAGACCCAGTACTTC.

This sequence joins TRBV6-1 and TRBJ2-2, with D maybe TRBD1 (5 bases). Germline assignment: CDR1 MNHNS and CDR2 SASEGT. The CDR3 spans 14 residues. V lost 6 bases, J lost 7 bases, and 15 bases lay in between. The CDR3 sequence: CASRPRGHLGELFF. The CDR3, as DNA: TGTGCCAGCAGACCCCGTGGACACCTCGGGGAGCTGTTTTTT.

This clonotype was counted a few times. The chain recombines TRBV7-3 with TRBJ1-6; tentatively, D is TRBD1 (6 bases). The CDR3 spans 14 residues. CDR1 is SGHTA, CDR2 FQGTGA, per germline. Trimming cost V 2 bases and J 7 bases, with 9 bases left between them. The DNA for the CDR3 is TGTGCCAGCAGCTTAGGACAGATGAATTCACCCCTCCACTTT. Its protein product is CASSLGQMNSPLHF.

This clonotype came up a few times. The chain carries TRBV20-1 and TRBJ2-3; 10 positions agree with TRBD2. CDR1 is DFQATT, CDR2 SNEGSKA, per germline (reference sequence). V was clipped by 6 bases and J by 1 base; unmatched bases: 4. This CDR3 spans 14 amino acids. CDR3 nucleotides: TGCAGTGCGGGGGGACTAGCGCGCACAGATACGCAGTATTTT. Amino acids: CSAGGLARTDTQYF.

This clonotype occurred a few times. The V call is TRBV12-3 or TRBV12-4, the J call TRBJ2-3; D ambiguous. CDR3 size: 15 residues. With 5 bases removed from V and 4 bases from J, the gap between germline ends came to 16 bases. Here the CDR3 reads CASSAPLKGADTQYF. DNA for the CDR3: TGTGCCAGCAGTGCCCCGCTGAAGGGTGCAGATACGCAGTATTTT.

This clonotype was observed many times. Written as DNA, the CDR3 is TGTGCCATTGGCGGGCAGCCGAACACTGAAGCTTTCTTT. This translates into CAIGGQPNTEAFF. This rearrangement joins TRBV10-3 to TRBJ1-1, with unresolved D. Per germline, CDR1 ENHRY and CDR2 SYGVKD. The V end was cut by 9 bases, the J end by 1 base, with 12 bases between. The CDR3 runs 13 residues.

The chain couples TRBV4-1 to TRBJ1-1, with D perhaps matching TRBD1 (6 bases). Germline V gene sequence: CDR1 MGHRA, CDR2 YSYEKL. This CDR3 comprises 16 residues. Deletions cut 4 bases from V and 1 base from J, with 16 bases between. The CDR3 sequence: CASSPWQDSPNTEAFF. CDR3 DNA sequence: TGCGCCAGCAGCCCCTGGCAGGACAGTCCGAACACTGAAGCTTTCTTT.

This clonotype was detected only a few times. This chain uses TRBV3-1 with TRBJ1-1; D is unclear. This CDR3 is 15 amino acids long. Trimming removed 2 bases at V and 11 bases at J, with 21 bases between. Germline-derived CDR1 and CDR2 are LGHDT and YNNKEL (reference sequence). This CDR3 is CASSQTDNRRGRAFF. CDR3 nucleotide sequence: TGTGCCAGCAGCCAAACCGACAACCGTCGGGGTCGGGCTTTCTTT.

The rearrangement links TRBV19 to TRBJ1-2; the D is unclear. Trimming took off 1 base at V and 6 bases at J, with 6 bases between the two ends. The CDR3 has 12 amino acids. Germline V gene data show CDR1 as LNHDA and CDR2 as SQIVND (reference sequence). The DNA for the CDR3 is TGTGCCAGTAGTATAGCCGGGAATGGCTACACCTTC. It is translated as CASSIAGNGYTF.

Concerning this clonotype: This may be a read error, as it is one base from a much larger clone. CDR3: CASSLLTGGTGAFF. The DNA of the CDR3 is TGTGCCAGCAGTTTACTCACAGGGGGCACTGGAGCTTTCTTT. The rearrangement links TRBV27 to TRBJ1-1, with TRBD1 identical over 9 bases. Per the germline V gene, CDR1 is MNHEY and CDR2 is SMNVEV (reference sequence). The CDR3 length is 14 residues.

This clonotype was seen a few times. This rearrangement joins TRBV12-3 or TRBV12-4 to TRBJ1-1, with D maybe TRBD1 (6 bases). The CDR3 length is 14 residues. Trimming removed 2 bases from V and 7 bases from J, with 14 bases in between. CDR3: CASSLMGGQGEAFF. CDR3 nucleotides: TGTGCCAGCAGTTTAATGGGGGGCCAGGGTGAAGCTTTCTTT.

The chain uses TRBV10-1 and TRBJ2-7; D is unresolved. V lost 10 bases and J 6 bases, leaving 13 bases between the germline ends. This CDR3 has 11 amino acids. The germline gives CDR1 WNHNN, CDR2 SYGVQD (reference sequence). The CDR3 DNA sequence: TGCGCCAACACGCCCCGGTGCGAGCAGTACGTC. This gives the protein CANTPRCEQYV.

This clonotype was picked up a small number of times. This chain connects TRBV20-1 to TRBJ1-1, with 7 positions matching TRBD1. Per the germline V gene, CDR1 is DFQATT and CDR2 is SNEGSKA (reference sequence). V trimming: 7 bases; J trimming: 3 bases; junction bases outside the gene matches: 5. The CDR3 runs 12 residues. CDR3 sequence: CSVDREDTEAFF. The DNA of the CDR3 is TGCAGTGTTGACAGGGAGGACACTGAAGCTTTCTTT.

This clonotype came up a few times. The chain carries TRBV20-1 and TRBJ1-1; TRBD1 is a possible D gene (6 bases). The CDR3 length is 15 residues. With 2 bases removed from V and 4 bases from J, the gap between germline ends came to 17 bases. Germline V CDR1 and CDR2: DFQATT, SNEGSKA (reference sequence). CDR3 bases: TGCAGTGCTAGACGGTCAGGGGTAGTTAGCACTGAAGCTTTCTTT. It translates to CSARRSGVVSTEAFF.

The chain joins TRBV11-1 to TRBJ2-1; 8 bases line up with TRBD2. V was clipped by 5 bases and J by 13 bases; unmatched bases: 7. This CDR3 is 12 amino acids long. The germline V gene encodes CDR1 SGHAT and CDR2 FQDESV (reference sequence). CDR3 nucleotide sequence: TGTGCCAGCAGCAACTTACTAGCGGAACAGTTCTTC. Translating gives CASSNLLAEQFF. The complete variable domain, with remaining parts taken from reference TRBV11-1 and TRBJ2-1, reads EAEVAQSPRYKITEKSQAVAFWCDPISGHATLYWYRQILGQGPELLVQFQDESVVDDSQLPKDRFSAERLKGVDSTLKIQPAELGDSAMYLCASSNLLAEQFFGPGTRLTVL.

The chain employs TRBV28 and TRBJ2-1; weak D call: TRBD2 (5 bases). V gave up 3 bases and J gave up 2 bases, with 8 bases separating them. This CDR3 is built from 14 residues. Per germline, CDR1 MDHEN and CDR2 SYDVKM. CDR3 in amino acids: CASSFGRAYNEQFF. The DNA of the CDR3 is TGTGCCAGCAGTTTCGGGCGGGCCTACAATGAGCAGTTCTTC.

Turning to this clonotype: A read error may account for a junction end that differs from germline. V and J are TRBV7-2 and TRBJ2-3; D perhaps matches TRBD2 (6 bases). Looked up from germline, CDR1 is SGHTA and CDR2 is FQGNSA. This CDR3 contains 13 residues. CDR3 DNA sequence: TGTGCCAGCAGCCCTAGTTGGAGGGATATGCAGTATTTT. It codes for CASSPSWRDMQYF.

The J gene is TRBJ2-5, the V gene TRBV29-1, with 8 bases matching TRBD2. Germline V gene lookup returns CDR1 SQVTM and CDR2 ANQGSEA. This CDR3 comprises 14 residues. The trim removed 5 bases at V and 5 bases at J, leaving 10 bases unmatched. In DNA form, the CDR3 reads TGCAGCGTTCAACCGAACGGCGGGAGGGAGACCCAGTACTTC. Its protein is CSVQPNGGRETQYF.